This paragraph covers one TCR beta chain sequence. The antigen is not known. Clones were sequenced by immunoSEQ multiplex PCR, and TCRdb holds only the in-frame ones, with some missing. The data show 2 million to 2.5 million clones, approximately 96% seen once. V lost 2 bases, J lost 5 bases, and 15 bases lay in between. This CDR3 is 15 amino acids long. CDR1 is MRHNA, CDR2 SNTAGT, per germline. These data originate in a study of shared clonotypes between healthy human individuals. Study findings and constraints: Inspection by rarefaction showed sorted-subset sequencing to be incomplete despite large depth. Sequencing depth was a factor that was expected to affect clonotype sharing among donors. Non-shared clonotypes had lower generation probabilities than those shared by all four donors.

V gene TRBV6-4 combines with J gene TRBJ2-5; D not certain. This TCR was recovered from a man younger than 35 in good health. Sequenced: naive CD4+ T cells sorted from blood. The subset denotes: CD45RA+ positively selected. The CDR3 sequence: CASSDLPTGRETQYF. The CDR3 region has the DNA TGTGCCAGCAGTGACCTGCCGACGGGTCGGGAGACCCAGTACTTC.